This entry lists 3 T cell receptor beta chains sequenced from one sample in a study of breast tumors, draining lymph nodes, adjacent tissues. TCRdb processed the multiplex PCR reads anew with MiXCR; each CDR3 protein has one entry. This repertoire shows about 230,000 distinct CDR3 sequences, around 32% found once; its top ten account for approximately 1.5%. Samples came from axillary lymph nodes draining the breast cancer. Sequenced sample: axillary lymph node tissue. The receptors shown here come from a female donor with breast cancer. Some clones in this sample may be carry-over from other donors' samples.

The rearrangement joins TRBV6-2 or TRBV6-3 to TRBJ2-2; 13 bases agree with TRBD2. This CDR3 is built from 14 residues. The ends lost 6 bases at V and 14 bases at J; junction bases unmatched: 9. Germline CDR1 is MNHEY and CDR2 is SVGEGT. Written as DNA, the CDR3 is TGTGCCAGCAGAACGGGACTAGCGGGAATGGGCCTGTTTTTT. This codes for CASRTGLAGMGLFF.

This clonotype was recorded many times. V and J are TRBV20-1 and TRBJ2-5, with 7 bases aligning to TRBD1. Germline V lookup: CDR1 DFQATT, CDR2 SNEGSKA (reference sequence). There are 12 residues in the CDR3. Trimming at V came to 6 bases and at J to 5 bases, leaving 6 bases not matched to a gene. CDR3 protein: CSANTGVETQYF. CDR3 DNA: TGCAGTGCCAATACAGGGGTGGAGACCCAGTACTTC.

This clonotype was counted between two and nine times. This sequence joins TRBV6-5 and TRBJ2-1; 14 bases are shared with TRBD2. This CDR3 is built from 16 residues. Germline V gene sequence: CDR1 MNHEY, CDR2 SVGAGI. With 7 bases clipped from V and 10 bases from J, the junction kept 12 bases outside the gene matches. The CDR3 loop reads CASTHRGTSGREEQFF. In nucleotides, the CDR3 is TGTGCCAGCACGCATCGTGGGACTAGCGGGAGAGAGGAGCAGTTCTTC.